The 31 T cell receptor beta chains below were found in one sample sequenced in a study of PD-1 blockade in mismatch repair-deficient tumors. TCRdb keeps only in-frame clones here, not all; method: immunoSEQ multiplex PCR. The table lists 120,000 or so clones, 70% to 90% of them singletons. Source: peripheral blood, taken 44 weeks after starting pembrolizumab. The receptors here all came from an adult with mismatch repair-deficient cancer.

The chain is built from TRBV7-6 and TRBJ1-1, with 9 bases that match TRBD1. CDR1 and CDR2 from the germline V gene are SGHVS and FNYEAQ. The CDR3 covers 15 residues. V lost 5 bases, J lost 5 bases, and 9 bases stayed unmatched. The CDR3 DNA is TGTGCCAGCAGCAAACGGACAGGGGTAGGGACTGAAGCTTTCTTT. Protein sequence: CASSKRTGVGTEAFF.

This clone was seen a few times. Within the sample, other DNA sequences also encode this same CDR3. The CDR3 coding sequence is TGTGCCAGCAGTTACGGTCAGGGCGGTCAGCCCCAGCATTTT. Encoded protein: CASSYGQGGQPQHF. The chain recombines TRBV6-6 with TRBJ1-5; D possibly corresponds to TRBD1 (5 bases). The V gene's germline CDR1 is MNHNY and CDR2 SVGAGI (reference sequence). This CDR3 is built from 14 residues. Trimming stripped 2 bases from V and 6 bases from J, with 11 bases between.

This clone has just a few counts. The chain has TRBV7-8 and TRBJ2-7; possible D gene TRBD2, 5 bases. The CDR3 has 16 residues. V was cut by 0 bases and J by 6 bases, with 18 bases left in between. Germline loops: CDR1 SGHVS, CDR2 FQNEAQ. This CDR3 is CASSLAWPDSTREQYF. The CDR3 bases are TGTGCCAGCAGCTTAGCGTGGCCGGACTCGACCCGCGAGCAGTACTTC.

This sequence joins TRBV28 and TRBJ2-1; 8 positions agree with TRBD1. The ends lost 2 bases at V and 5 bases at J; junction bases unmatched: 11. The CDR3 contains 17 residues. Germline lookup yields CDR1 MDHEN and CDR2 SYDVKM. CDR3 sequence: CASSLASRGRKDNEQFF. The CDR3 bases are TGTGCCAGCAGTTTAGCGAGCAGGGGGCGGAAGGACAATGAGCAGTTCTTC.

This clone showed up just once. V usage is TRBV30 and J usage is TRBJ2-7; D unclear. Trimming removed 0 bases from V and 2 bases from J, with 5 bases in between. Germline V gene lookup returns CDR1 GTSNPN and CDR2 SVGIG (reference sequence). CDR3 size: 12 residues. Here the CDR3 DNA reads TGTGCCTGGAGTGTTTCAGCCTACGAGCAGTACTTC. It codes for CAWSVSAYEQYF.

The genes are TRBV10-3 and TRBJ1-2; 7 bases map to TRBD1. This CDR3 has 14 amino acids. Germline loops: CDR1 ENHRY, CDR2 SYGVKD. J gave up 4 bases and V 8 bases, and 10 bases lay outside the gene matches. The CDR3 protein is CAIGYRQGTYGYTF. The DNA of the CDR3 is TGTGCCATCGGGTATCGACAGGGAACCTATGGCTACACCTTC.

The chain joins TRBV28 to TRBJ1-1; D remains unclear. The CDR3 is 14 residues long. Trimming shortened V by 3 bases and J by 4 bases, and 12 bases separated the two germline ends. Germline CDR1 and CDR2: MDHEN and SYDVKM. This CDR3 reads CASSLDQDVTEAFF. In nucleotides, the CDR3 is TGTGCCAGCAGTTTGGATCAGGACGTCACTGAAGCTTTCTTT.

The J gene is TRBJ2-7, the V gene TRBV27, with TRBD1 as a possible D gene (5 bases). Per the germline V gene, CDR1 is MNHEY and CDR2 is SMNVEV (reference sequence). The CDR3 is 14 amino acids. V was clipped by 3 bases and J by 5 bases, with 14 bases between them. CDR3 bases: TGTGCCAGCAGTTTTTTACAGGAGTCGAACGAGCAGTACTTC. Its translation: CASSFLQESNEQYF.

V and J are TRBV9 and TRBJ2-7; 7 positions agree with TRBD1. Germline lookup yields CDR1 SGDLS and CDR2 YYNGEE. The V gene end was trimmed by 3 bases and the J gene end by 7 bases; junction bases not matched to a gene: 13. The CDR3 is 15 residues long. CDR3 bases: TGTGCCAGCAGCGCCCCAGGGGGAAGTCCTGGGGAGCAGTACTTC. Its protein product is CASSAPGGSPGEQYF.

The chain combines TRBV5-5 with TRBJ2-3; 12 nucleotides line up with TRBD1. CDR3 size: 18 residues. The J segment lost 1 base and the V segment lost 6 bases, leaving 12 bases of the junction unmatched. The germline V gene encodes CDR1 SGHKS and CDR2 YYEKEE (reference sequence). The CDR3 reads CASIKGQGAFIGTDTQYF. CDR3 coding DNA: TGTGCCAGCATCAAGGGACAGGGGGCTTTTATAGGCACAGATACGCAGTATTTT.

The J gene is TRBJ1-1, the V gene TRBV29-1; a possible D gene is TRBD1 (5 bases). This CDR3 is built from 13 residues. Per the germline V gene, CDR1 is SQVTM and CDR2 is ANQGSEA. Deletions cut 7 bases from V and 2 bases from J, with 14 bases between. The chain's CDR3 is CSGYQRGNTEAFF. The CDR3 DNA follows: TGCAGCGGGTATCAAAGGGGTAACACTGAAGCTTTCTTT.

The rearrangement uses TRBV4-2 and TRBJ2-4, with 8 bases that match TRBD2. The CDR3 covers 14 residues. CDR1 is LGHNA and CDR2 is YNFKEQ in the germline V gene. The ends lost 2 bases at V and 6 bases at J; junction bases unmatched: 3. In nucleotides, the CDR3 is TGTGCCAGCAGCCAAACTAGCGGCCTAAACATTCAGTACTTC. Its protein product is CASSQTSGLNIQYF.

The V and J genes are TRBV27 and TRBJ2-7; 9 bases fit TRBD1. Germline V gives CDR1 MNHEY, CDR2 SMNVEV (reference sequence). This CDR3 has 14 residues. After removal of 5 bases from V and 4 bases from J, the junction contained 6 bases not matched to a gene. CDR3 sequence (DNA): TGTGCCAGCAGTGAACAGGGGGCGCGTTACGAGCAGTACTTC. Protein sequence: CASSEQGARYEQYF.

The V and J genes are TRBV10-3 and TRBJ2-3; TRBD2 matches 7 bases. Germline V CDR1 and CDR2: ENHRY, SYGVKD. The CDR3 contains 16 residues. Trimming cost V 7 bases and J 4 bases; bases outside gene matches: 14. DNA for the CDR3: TGTGCCATCACCCCTAGGGTTGGCGGGAGCCCAGATACGCAGTATTTT. Protein sequence: CAITPRVGGSPDTQYF.

The chain joins TRBV5-6 to TRBJ1-1; D gene ambiguous. CDR3 length: 14 residues. Germline-derived CDR1 and CDR2 are SGHDT and YYEEEE. Trimming removed 2 bases from V and 1 base from J, with 9 bases in between. CDR3 sequence (DNA): TGTGCCAGCAGCTTTTCTACGGAGAACACTGAAGCTTTCTTT. It is translated as CASSFSTENTEAFF.

This chain connects TRBV4-2 to TRBJ1-2; D gene uncertain. This CDR3 is built from 15 residues. Germline lookup yields CDR1 LGHNA and CDR2 YNFKEQ. Trimming removed 0 bases from V and 8 bases from J, with 16 bases in between. The CDR3 DNA sequence: TGTGCCAGCAGCCAAGAAAGCAGGTGGATATCGGGCTACACCTTC. Encoded protein: CASSQESRWISGYTF.

CDR3 protein: CAIGTRGTDTQYF. The CDR3 nucleotides are TGTGCCATAGGGACTAGAGGCACAGATACGCAGTATTTT. The chain has TRBV10-3 and TRBJ2-3, with 8 bases matching TRBD2. CDR1 is ENHRY, CDR2 SYGVKD, per germline. The junction had 3 bases not matched to a gene; V was cut back by 9 bases and J by 1 base. The CDR3 covers 13 residues.

This clone was seen a few times. The V and J genes are TRBV27 and TRBJ2-7; 12 positions match TRBD2. The CDR3 is 13 amino acids. V trimming: 4 bases; J trimming: 6 bases; junction bases outside the gene matches: 1. Germline values: CDR1 MNHEY, CDR2 SMNVEV (reference sequence). The CDR3 reads CASSWGLAGEQYF. DNA for the CDR3: TGTGCCAGCAGTTGGGGACTAGCGGGCGAGCAGTACTTC.

The genes are TRBV7-8 and TRBJ1-3; D remains ambiguous. Trimming shortened V by 2 bases and J by 4 bases, and 12 bases separated the two germline ends. The CDR3 has 15 amino acids. CDR1 and CDR2 (germline): SGHVS, FQNEAQ. CDR3 coding DNA: TGTGCCAGCAGCTTACGGGGAATAAGCGGAAACACCATATATTTT. Translating it yields CASSLRGISGNTIYF.

Here the CDR3 reads CASSQDPPGGITGELFF. In nucleotides, the CDR3 is TGCGCCAGCAGCCAAGACCCCCCAGGGGGCATTACCGGGGAGCTGTTTTTT. The J gene is TRBJ2-2, the V gene TRBV4-3, with 8 bases that match TRBD1. V lost 0 bases and J lost 5; bases outside the gene matches: 8. CDR3 length: 17 residues. Germline V gene data show CDR1 as LGHNA and CDR2 as YSLEER.

The gene calls are TRBV28 and TRBJ2-3; no reliable D call. This CDR3 is built from 16 residues. CDR1 and CDR2 (germline): MDHEN, SYDVKM. The ends were cut back, 2 bases at V and 3 bases at J, with 15 bases in the middle. In nucleotides, the CDR3 is TGTGCCAGCAGTTTAGACTGGGCCCCTGGGACAGATACGCAGTATTTT. Protein product: CASSLDWAPGTDTQYF.

V usage is TRBV7-9 and J usage is TRBJ2-2; 10 bases agree with TRBD1. V shed 1 base, J shed 2 bases, and the junction held 1 base outside the gene matches. Per the germline V gene, CDR1 is SEHNR and CDR2 is FQNEAQ (reference sequence). The CDR3 extends over 16 amino acids. CDR3 sequence (DNA): TGTGCCAGCAGCTTAGGGGACAGGGGAAACACCGGGGAGCTGTTTTTT. Residues: CASSLGDRGNTGELFF.

The gene calls are TRBV5-1 and TRBJ2-1, with D hard to call. The CDR3 totals 15 residues. With 1 base removed from V and 2 bases from J, the gap between germline ends came to 10 bases. From germline, CDR1 is SGHRS and CDR2 YFSETQ. The CDR3 DNA is TGCGCCAGCAGCTTGTCTGCTCCCACCTACAATGAGCAGTTCTTC. Residues: CASSLSAPTYNEQFF.

The chain recombines TRBV20-1 with TRBJ2-7, with D maybe TRBD2 (7 bases). Per the germline V gene, CDR1 is DFQATT and CDR2 is SNEGSKA (reference sequence). The CDR3 spans 11 residues. Deletions cut 5 bases from V and 8 bases from J, with 13 bases between. CDR3 DNA sequence: TGCAGTGCTGAAGGGGGGGGCAAGCAGTACTTC. As protein: CSAEGGGKQYF.

This rearrangement joins TRBV11-2 to TRBJ2-7, with D perhaps being TRBD1 or TRBD2 (6 bases each). The CDR3 extends over 15 amino acids. Germline V gene data show CDR1 as SGHAT and CDR2 as FQNNGV. The germline V and J ends were trimmed by 0 bases and 4 bases, with 13 bases remaining between them. The CDR3 loop reads CASSLDYGGGYEQYF. CDR3 bases: TGTGCCAGCAGCTTAGATTACGGGGGCGGTTACGAGCAGTACTTC.

The V gene is TRBV6-5, the J gene TRBJ2-3, with D perhaps matching TRBD1 or TRBD2 (5 bases each). The CDR3 runs to 14 residues. Germline V CDR1 and CDR2: MNHEY, SVGAGI. The V and J ends lost 5 bases and 6 bases respectively, with 15 bases between them. The CDR3 region has the DNA TGTGCCAGCAGTCGCTCGGGGCTCGCCGATACGCAGTATTTT. Translated, it gives CASSRSGLADTQYF.

Remarks on this clone: An end of the junction differs from the germline gene, which may be a read error. The chain combines TRBV7-7 with TRBJ2-5; TRBD2 matches at 12 bases. The germline gives CDR1 SSHAT, CDR2 FNYEAQ (reference sequence). The CDR3 sequence is 15 residues long. The CDR3 DNA reads as TGTGCTAGCAGCTTAGCTAGCGGGAGGGGAGAGACCCAGTACTTC. Protein: CASSLASGRGETQYF.

The chain has TRBV6-6 and TRBJ2-3; 10 nucleotides agree with TRBD2. CDR3 length equals 14 residues. After removal of 2 bases from V and 6 bases from J, the junction contained 2 bases not matched to a gene. Looked up from germline, CDR1 is MNHNY and CDR2 is SVGAGI (reference sequence). This CDR3 reads CASSYPSGSDTQYF. The CDR3 DNA reads as TGTGCCAGCAGTTACCCTAGCGGGAGCGATACGCAGTATTTT.

The sample holds a few counts of this clone. The chain couples TRBV6-7 to TRBJ1-5; D unclear. TRBV6-7 is sorted into the ORF group, with uncertain function. Deletions cut 0 bases from V and 2 bases from J, with 5 bases between. The CDR3 is made up of 14 amino acids. CDR3 in DNA: TGTGCCAGCAGTTACTCAGACTGCAATCAGCCCCAGCATTTT. This codes for CASSYSDCNQPQHF.

This clone was seen only once. The chain carries TRBV4-3 and TRBJ2-3; TRBD1 aligns across 7 bases. In germline, CDR1 is LGHNA, CDR2 YSLEER. The CDR3 length is 14 residues. V lost 4 bases and J lost 6; bases outside the gene matches: 7. The CDR3 sequence: CASSPGQFRDTQYF. DNA of the CDR3: TGCGCCAGCAGCCCGGGACAGTTTAGGGATACGCAGTATTTT.

In DNA, the CDR3 is TGTGCCAGCAGCCCTGGGACTAGCCTACACGAGCAGTACTTC. This gives the protein CASSPGTSLHEQYF. This chain joins TRBV5-4 and TRBJ2-7; 9 bases fit TRBD2. Germline V gene sequence: CDR1 SGHNT, CDR2 YYREEE (reference sequence). CDR3 length: 14 residues. With 4 bases clipped from V and 5 bases from J, the junction kept 7 bases outside the gene matches.